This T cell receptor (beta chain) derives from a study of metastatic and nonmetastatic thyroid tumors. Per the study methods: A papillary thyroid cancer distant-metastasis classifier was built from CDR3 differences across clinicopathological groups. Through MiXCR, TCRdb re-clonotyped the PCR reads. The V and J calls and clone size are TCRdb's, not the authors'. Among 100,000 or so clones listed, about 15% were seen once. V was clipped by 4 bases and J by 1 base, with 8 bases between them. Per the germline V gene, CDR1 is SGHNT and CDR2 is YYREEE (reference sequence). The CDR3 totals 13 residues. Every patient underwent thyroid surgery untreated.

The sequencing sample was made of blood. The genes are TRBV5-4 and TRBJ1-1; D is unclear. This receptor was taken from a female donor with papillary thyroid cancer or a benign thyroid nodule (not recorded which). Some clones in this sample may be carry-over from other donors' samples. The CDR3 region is CASSPHPNTEAFF. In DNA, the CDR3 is TGTGCCAGCAGCCCACACCCGAACACTGAAGCTTTCTTT.